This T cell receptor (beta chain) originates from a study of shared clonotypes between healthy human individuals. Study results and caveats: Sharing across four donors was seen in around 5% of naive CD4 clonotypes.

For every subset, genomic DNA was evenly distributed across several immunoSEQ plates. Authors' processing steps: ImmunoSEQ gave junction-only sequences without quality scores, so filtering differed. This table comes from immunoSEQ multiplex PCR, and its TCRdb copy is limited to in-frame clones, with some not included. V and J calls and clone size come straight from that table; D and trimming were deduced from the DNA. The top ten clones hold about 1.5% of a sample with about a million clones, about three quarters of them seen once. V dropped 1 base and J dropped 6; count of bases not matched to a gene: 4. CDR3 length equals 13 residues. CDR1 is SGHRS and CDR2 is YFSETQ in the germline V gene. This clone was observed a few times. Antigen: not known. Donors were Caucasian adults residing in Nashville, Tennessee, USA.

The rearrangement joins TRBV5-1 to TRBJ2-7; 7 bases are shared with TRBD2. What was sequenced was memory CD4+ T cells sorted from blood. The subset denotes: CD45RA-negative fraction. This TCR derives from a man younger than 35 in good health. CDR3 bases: TGCGCCAGCAGCTTGCAGGAGCGGGGCGAGCAGTACTTC. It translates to CASSLQERGEQYF.